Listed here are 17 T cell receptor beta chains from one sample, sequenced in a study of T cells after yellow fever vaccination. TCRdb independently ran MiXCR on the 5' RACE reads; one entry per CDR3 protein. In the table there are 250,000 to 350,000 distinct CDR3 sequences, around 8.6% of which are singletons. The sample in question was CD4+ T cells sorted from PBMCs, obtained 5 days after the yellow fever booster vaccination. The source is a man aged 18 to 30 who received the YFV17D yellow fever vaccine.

CDR3 in amino acids: CASSHYRGGSDNEQFF. Here the CDR3 DNA reads TGTGCCAGCAGCCACTACAGGGGAGGGTCCGACAATGAGCAGTTCTTC. This chain joins TRBV7-8 and TRBJ2-1; D is possibly TRBD1 or TRBD2 (7 bases each). This CDR3 comprises 16 residues. V lost 5 bases to trimming and J lost 5 bases, with 19 bases between them. Per germline, CDR1 SGHVS and CDR2 FQNEAQ.

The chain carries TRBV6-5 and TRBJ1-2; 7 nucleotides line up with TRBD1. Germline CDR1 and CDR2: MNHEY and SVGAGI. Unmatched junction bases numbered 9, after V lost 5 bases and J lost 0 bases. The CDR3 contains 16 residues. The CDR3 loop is CASSTSRGKANYGYTF. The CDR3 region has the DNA TGTGCCAGCAGTACATCCAGGGGGAAGGCTAACTATGGCTACACCTTC.

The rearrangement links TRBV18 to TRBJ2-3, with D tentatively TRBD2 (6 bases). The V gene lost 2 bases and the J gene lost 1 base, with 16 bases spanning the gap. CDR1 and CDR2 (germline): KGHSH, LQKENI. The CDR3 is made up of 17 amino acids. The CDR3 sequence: CASSPSLASDRTDTQYF. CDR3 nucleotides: TGTGCCAGCTCACCAAGTTTGGCTAGCGACCGCACAGATACGCAGTATTTT.

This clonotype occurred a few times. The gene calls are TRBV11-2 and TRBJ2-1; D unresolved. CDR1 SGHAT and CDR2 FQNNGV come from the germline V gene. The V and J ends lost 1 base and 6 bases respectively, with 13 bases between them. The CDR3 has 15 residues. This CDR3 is CASSLALSKGNEQFF. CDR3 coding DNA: TGTGCCAGCAGCTTAGCACTTTCAAAGGGCAATGAGCAGTTCTTC.

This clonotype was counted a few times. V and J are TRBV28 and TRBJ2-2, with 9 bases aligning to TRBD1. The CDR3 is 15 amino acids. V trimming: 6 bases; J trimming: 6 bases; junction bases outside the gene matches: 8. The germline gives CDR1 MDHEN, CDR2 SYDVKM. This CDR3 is CASSTRGTGPGELFF. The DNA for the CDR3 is TGTGCCAGCAGCACCCGCGGGACAGGGCCCGGGGAGCTGTTTTTT.

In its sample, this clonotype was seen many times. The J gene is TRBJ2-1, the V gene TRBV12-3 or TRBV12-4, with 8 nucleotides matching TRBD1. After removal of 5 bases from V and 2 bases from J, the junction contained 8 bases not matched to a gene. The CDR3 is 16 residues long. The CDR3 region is CASSPSTGVTYNEQFF. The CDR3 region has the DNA TGTGCCAGCAGTCCGTCGACAGGGGTGACCTACAATGAGCAGTTCTTC.

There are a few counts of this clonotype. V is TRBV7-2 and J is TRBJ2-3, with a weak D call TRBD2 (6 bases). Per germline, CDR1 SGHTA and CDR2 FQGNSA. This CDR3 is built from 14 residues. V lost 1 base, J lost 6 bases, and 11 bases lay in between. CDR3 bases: TGTGCCAGCAGCTTAGGGGGGGACGTGGATACGCAGTATTTT. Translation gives CASSLGGDVDTQYF. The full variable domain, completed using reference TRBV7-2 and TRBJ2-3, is GAGVSQSPSNKVTEKGKDVELRCDPISGHTALYWYRQSLGQGLEFLIYFQGNSAPDKSGLPSDRFSAERTGGSVSTLTIQRTQQEDSAVYLCASSLGGDVDTQYFGPGTRLTVL.

CDR3 sequence: CASSRGNYEQYF. DNA for the CDR3: TGCGCCAGCAGCAGGGGGAACTACGAGCAGTACTTC. The chain uses TRBV10-2 and TRBJ2-7; TRBD1 aligns across 7 bases. CDR3 length: 12 amino acids. After removal of 6 bases from V and 3 bases from J, the junction contained 2 bases not matched to a gene. Germline values: CDR1 WSHSY, CDR2 SAAADI.

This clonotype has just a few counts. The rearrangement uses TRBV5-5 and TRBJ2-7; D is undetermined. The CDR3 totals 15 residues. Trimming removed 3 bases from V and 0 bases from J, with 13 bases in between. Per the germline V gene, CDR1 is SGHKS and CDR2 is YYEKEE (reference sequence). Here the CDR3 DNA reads TGTGCCAGCAGCTGGCTGGCTGCGAGCTCCTACGAGCAGTACTTC. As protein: CASSWLAASSYEQYF.

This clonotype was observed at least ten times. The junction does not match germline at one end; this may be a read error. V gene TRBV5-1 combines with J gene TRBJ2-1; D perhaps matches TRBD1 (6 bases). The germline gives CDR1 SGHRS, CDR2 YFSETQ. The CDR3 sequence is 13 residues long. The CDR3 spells CASSLGQYNEQFF. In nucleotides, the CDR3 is TGTGCCAGCAGCTTAGGACAGTACAATGAGCAGTTCTTC.

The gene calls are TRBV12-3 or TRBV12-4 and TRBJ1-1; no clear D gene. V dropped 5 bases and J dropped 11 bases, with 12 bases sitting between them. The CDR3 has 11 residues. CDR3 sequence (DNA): TGTGCCAGCAGTCGTTCAGGCCGCGCTTTCTTT. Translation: CASSRSGRAFF.

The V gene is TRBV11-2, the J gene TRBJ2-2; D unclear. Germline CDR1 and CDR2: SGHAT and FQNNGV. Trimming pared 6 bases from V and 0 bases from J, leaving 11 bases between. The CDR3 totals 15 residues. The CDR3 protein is CASRRWISNTGELFF. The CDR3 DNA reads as TGTGCCAGCAGAAGATGGATCTCGAACACCGGGGAGCTGTTTTTT.

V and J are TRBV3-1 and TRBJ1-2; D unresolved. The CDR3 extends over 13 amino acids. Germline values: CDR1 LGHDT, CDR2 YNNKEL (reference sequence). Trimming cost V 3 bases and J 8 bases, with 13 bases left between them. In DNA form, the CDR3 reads TGTGCCAGCAGCCACCCCAGCCCCCTGGGCTACACCTTC. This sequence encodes CASSHPSPLGYTF.

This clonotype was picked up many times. The CDR3 coding sequence is TGTGCCAGCAGTTACAGGCGGGACACTGAAGCTTTCTTT. This gives the protein CASSYRRDTEAFF. The rearrangement links TRBV6-5 to TRBJ1-1, with D unclear. V shed 2 bases and J shed 3 bases, with 7 bases lying between them. This CDR3 spans 13 amino acids. Germline V gene lookup returns CDR1 MNHEY and CDR2 SVGAGI.

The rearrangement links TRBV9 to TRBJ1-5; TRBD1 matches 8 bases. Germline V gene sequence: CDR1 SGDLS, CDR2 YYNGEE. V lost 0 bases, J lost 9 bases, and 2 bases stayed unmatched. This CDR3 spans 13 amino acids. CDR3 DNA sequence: TGTGCCAGCAGCGTAGGGACAGGGAGGCCCCAGCATTTT. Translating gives CASSVGTGRPQHF.

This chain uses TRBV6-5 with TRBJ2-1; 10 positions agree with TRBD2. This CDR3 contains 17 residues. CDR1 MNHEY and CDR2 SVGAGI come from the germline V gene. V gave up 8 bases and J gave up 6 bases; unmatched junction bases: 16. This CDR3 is CASYDLAGAHTRNEQFF. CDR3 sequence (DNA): TGTGCCAGCTACGACCTAGCGGGGGCGCATACCCGCAATGAGCAGTTCTTC.

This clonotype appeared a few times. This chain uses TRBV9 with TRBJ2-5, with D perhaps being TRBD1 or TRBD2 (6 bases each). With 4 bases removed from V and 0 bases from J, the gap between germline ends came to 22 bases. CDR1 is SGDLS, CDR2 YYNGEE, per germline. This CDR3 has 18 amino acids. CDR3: CASSRGAGTVAYQETQYF. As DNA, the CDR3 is TGTGCCAGCAGCAGGGGGGCAGGAACCGTCGCGTACCAAGAGACCCAGTACTTC.